These T cell receptor beta chains were read from a single sample in a study of T cell responses to AZD1222 COVID-19 vaccine. The protocol was immunoSEQ multiplex PCR, while the TCRdb copy is restricted to in-frame clones and leaves out a portion. The repertoire holds about 150,000 clones, with roughly 90% as singletons. Sequences were derived from peripheral blood, sampled on day 0 of MenACWY control vaccination. All receptors come from an adult in good health. CDR3s include the opening cysteine and the closing phenylalanine or tryptophan. A D gene is named only where the DNA matches it firmly. A clone size is listed for some rows: how often the clone was seen (once, few, many), or a class if it is expanded.

D: TRBD2; size: once; J: TRBJ2-3; V: TRBV5-1; CDR3: CASSPRGETQYF; DNA: TGCGCCAGCAGCCCGCGGGGGGAGACGCAGTATTTT
D: TRBD2; size: NA; J: TRBJ2-1; V: TRBV27; CDR3: CASSLRLAGGSNEQFF; DNA: TGTGCCAGCAGTTTAAGACTAGCGGGAGGGAGCAATGAGCAGTTCTTC
D: TRBD1; size: once; J: TRBJ2-5; V: TRBV7-8; CDR3: CASSTRDRRTQYF; DNA: TGTGCCAGCAGCACCCGGGACAGGCGGACCCAGTACTTC
D: TRBD1; size: NA; J: TRBJ1-3; V: TRBV10-3; CDR3: CAIRRTGRISGNTIYF; DNA: TGTGCCATCAGGAGGACAGGACGGATCTCTGGAAACACCATATATTTT
D: TRBD1; size: few; J: TRBJ1-2; V: TRBV27; CDR3: CASSGQGAFYGYTF; DNA: TGTGCCAGCAGCGGACAGGGGGCCTTCTATGGCTACACCTTC
D: NA; size: NA; J: TRBJ2-1; V: TRBV4-1; CDR3: CASSQESSYNEQFF; DNA: TGCGCCAGCAGCCAAGAGTCCTCCTACAATGAGCAGTTCTTC
D: NA; size: NA; J: TRBJ2-2; V: TRBV5-5; CDR3: CASSPGWLWTATNTGELFF; DNA: TGTGCCAGCAGCCCTGGGTGGCTTTGGACAGCTACGAACACCGGGGAGCTGTTTTTT
D: NA; size: NA; J: TRBJ2-7; V: TRBV4-2; CDR3: CASSQVAGASSYEQYF; DNA: TGTGCCAGCAGCCAAGTCGCGGGTGCGAGCTCCTACGAGCAGTACTTC
D: NA; size: NA; J: TRBJ2-1; V: TRBV7-8; CDR3: CASSSDPSWDDEQFF; DNA: TGTGCCAGCAGCTCAGATCCCAGTTGGGACGACGAGCAGTTCTTC
D: TRBD1; size: NA; J: TRBJ2-5; V: TRBV5-1; CDR3: CASSLTGGMETQYF; DNA: TGCGCCAGCAGCTTGACAGGGGGCATGGAGACCCAGTACTTC
D: TRBD2; size: NA; J: TRBJ2-3; V: TRBV2; CDR3: CASSEGRAGATDTQYF; DNA: TGTGCCAGCAGTGAAGGGCGAGCGGGAGCGACAGATACGCAGTATTTT
D: NA; size: NA; J: TRBJ1-1; V: TRBV11-3; CDR3: CASSLEVNTEAFF; DNA: TGTGCCAGCAGCTTAGAAGTGAACACTGAAGCTTTCTTT
D: NA; size: NA; J: TRBJ2-2; V: TRBV29-1; CDR3: CSVTRSTGELFF; DNA: TGCAGCGTCACTCGGAGCACCGGGGAGCTGTTTTTT
D: NA; size: NA; J: TRBJ1-4; V: TRBV25-1; CDR3: CASSDVQEATNEKLFF; DNA: TGTGCCAGCAGTGATGTACAGGAGGCAACTAATGAAAAACTGTTTTTT
D: NA; size: NA; J: TRBJ1-2; V: TRBV3-1/TRBV3-2; CDR3: CASSQEWTNYGYTF; DNA: TGTGCCAGCAGCCAAGAGTGGACCAACTATGGCTACACCTTC